This is a list of T cell receptor beta chains from one sample in a study of CD8 T cells in ankylosing spondylitis. TCRdb recomputed calls from the 5' RACE reads with MiXCR, one row per CDR3 protein. The table has fewer than 550,000 distinct CDR3 sequences, 5.3% seen once. Material: blood, either unsorted or a sorted T cell fraction (not recorded which). The receptors derive from a male donor with ankylosing spondylitis. Each CDR3 is given with its conserved first and last residue. The D gene is left open where the match is weak. Not all rows give a size; the values are once, few, many and, for expanded clones, a class.

d_call,v_call,j_call,clone_size,cdr3_nt,cdr3_aa
-,TRBV27,TRBJ2-7,many,TGTGCCAGCACCTCCCTGGGGGGGCCGAACTACGAGCAGTACTTC,CASTSLGGPNYEQYF
-,TRBV12-3/TRBV12-4,TRBJ1-2,-,TGTGCCAGCAGTACACGGGCATCCCAGGACTATGGCTACACCTTC,CASSTRASQDYGYTF
-,TRBV5-1,TRBJ1-5,many,TGCGCCAGCAGCTTGGAGGGTCTGAGCAATCAGCCCCAGCATTTT,CASSLEGLSNQPQHF
-,TRBV5-1,TRBJ2-3,many,TGCGCCAGCAGCTTGATAGCCACAGATACGCAGTATTTT,CASSLIATDTQYF
-,TRBV4-3,TRBJ1-4,-,TGCGCCAGCAGCCAAGATCTCCGTCCTACTAATGAAAAACTGTTTTTT,CASSQDLRPTNEKLFF
TRBD2,TRBV5-6,TRBJ2-1,many,TGTGCCAGCAGGGAGCGGGGGGTAATCAATGAGCAGTTCTTC,CASRERGVINEQFF
-,TRBV29-1,TRBJ2-1,many,TGCAGCGTTGTTCCCCAGGGCCGCAATGAGCAGTTCTTC,CSVVPQGRNEQFF
-,TRBV29-1,TRBJ2-7,many,TGCAGCGTCGGGACATCCTACGAGCAGTACTTC,CSVGTSYEQYF
-,TRBV5-6,TRBJ2-5,many,TGTGCCAGCAGCAAGGACACCCAAGAGACCCAGTACTTC,CASSKDTQETQYF
TRBD2,TRBV7-2,TRBJ2-7,many,TGTGCCAGCAGCTTGCTCGGGACTAGCGGGGGGGCCTACGAGCAGTACTTC,CASSLLGTSGGAYEQYF
-,TRBV6-6,TRBJ2-2,many,TGTGCCAGCAGGGGAAACACCGGGGAGCTGTTTTTT,CASRGNTGELFF
TRBD2,TRBV7-9,TRBJ2-5,many,TGTGCCAGCAGCTTTCCAGGCCGGGAGGAGGGAGAGACCCAGTACTTC,CASSFPGREEGETQYF
-,TRBV27,TRBJ2-6,many,TGTGCCAGCAGTTTGTTTCGGCGGAATTGGGGGGCCAACGTCCTGACTTTC,CASSLFRRNWGANVLTF
TRBD1,TRBV5-1,TRBJ2-7,many,TGCGCCAGCAGATTATGGTTCAGGGGGAAATACGAGCAGTACTTC,CASRLWFRGKYEQYF
TRBD1,TRBV7-9,TRBJ2-2,few,TGTGCCAGCAGCTTCACCGGGACAGGGGTCTCCGGGGAGCTGTTTTTT,CASSFTGTGVSGELFF
-,TRBV10-3,TRBJ2-6,many,TGTGCCATCAGGGACATCGAGGCTGGGGCCAACGTCCTGACTTTC,CAIRDIEAGANVLTF
-,TRBV5-5,TRBJ2-7,few,TGTGCCAGCAGCTCGGAGGCAGGGTGGGCCTACGAGCAGTACTTC,CASSSEAGWAYEQYF
-,TRBV10-3,TRBJ1-2,many,TGTGCCATCAGTGAGTCCGACGGCGGCTACACCTTC,CAISESDGGYTF
-,TRBV5-1,TRBJ1-2,many,TGCGCCAGCAGCTTGCAGGGCGACTATGGCTACACCTTC,CASSLQGDYGYTF
TRBD2,TRBV5-1,TRBJ2-3,few,TGCGCCAGCAGTCCTGGACTAGCGGGAGAGACCCCCACAGATACGCAGTATTTT,CASSPGLAGETPTDTQYF
-,TRBV20-1,TRBJ2-5,-,TGCAGTGCTAGAGCTGGATACCAAGAGACCCAGTACTTC,CSARAGYQETQYF
TRBD1,TRBV20-1,TRBJ2-7,many,TGCAGTGCTAGAGTGGTTCAGGGGGACTACGAGCAGTACTTC,CSARVVQGDYEQYF
-,TRBV29-1,TRBJ1-4,-,TGCAGCGTCCGTACTCCGGGTAGTGAAAAACTGTTTTTT,CSVRTPGSEKLFF
-,TRBV15,TRBJ2-5,few,TGTGCCACCAGCAGAGAACCCGCGCGGAGGGAAGAGACCCAGTACTTC,CATSREPARREETQYF
-,TRBV4-3,TRBJ2-3,few,TGCGCCAGCAGCCCATCTTGGGCGGGGAGATTCACAGATACGCAGTATTTT,CASSPSWAGRFTDTQYF
TRBD1,TRBV7-9,TRBJ2-7,many,TGTGCCAGCGTCGGGACAGTCTCCTACGAGCAGTACTTC,CASVGTVSYEQYF
-,TRBV7-6,TRBJ2-7,few,TGTGCCAGCAGCTTAGCGGGGACGGTAGCTGACGAGCAGTACTTC,CASSLAGTVADEQYF
-,TRBV10-3,TRBJ2-7,many,TGTGCCATCAGGCCGGGCACAGGCCGTTACGAGCAGTACTTC,CAIRPGTGRYEQYF
TRBD1,TRBV5-1,TRBJ1-1,many,TGCGCCAGCAGCACAGAACAGGGGGTCGCTTTCTTT,CASSTEQGVAFF
-,TRBV12-3/TRBV12-4,TRBJ2-3,many,TGTGCCAGCAGCACAAAACGGGGGAGCACAGATACGCAGTATTTT,CASSTKRGSTDTQYF
TRBD2,TRBV16,TRBJ2-5,few,TGTGCCAGCAGCCGCAACAGCGGGGAGTTCCAAGAGACCCAGTACTTC,CASSRNSGEFQETQYF
TRBD2,TRBV7-9,TRBJ2-3,many,TGTGCCAGCAGCCAGAGGCTAGCGGGGGGGCCAGATACGCAGTATTTT,CASSQRLAGGPDTQYF
TRBD1,TRBV28,TRBJ2-7,few,TGTGCCAGCAGTTCACGAGGACAGGGGGTTACCTACGAGCAGTACTTC,CASSSRGQGVTYEQYF
TRBD2,TRBV12-3/TRBV12-4,TRBJ2-1,-,TGTGCCAGCAGCCAAAGCGGGGGAGCAGGGAGGAGGCAGTTCTTC,CASSQSGGAGRRQFF
TRBD1,TRBV4-1,TRBJ2-7,many,TGCGCCAGCAGCCTTCGACAGGGGGACTACGAGCAGTACTTC,CASSLRQGDYEQYF
-,TRBV5-4,TRBJ1-5,-,TGTGCCAGCAGCTTGGCCGGGACTCTAAGCCATTTGGGCAATCAGCCCCAGCATTTT,CASSLAGTLSHLGNQPQHF
TRBD2,TRBV20-1,TRBJ2-7,few,TGCAGTGCCCAGCCGTTGGGACTAGCGGGAGGGAACTCCTACGAGCAGTACTTC,CSAQPLGLAGGNSYEQYF
-,TRBV4-2,TRBJ1-1,many,TGTGCCAGCAGCCAAGATTTGGGGCAGGTTGAAGCTTTCTTT,CASSQDLGQVEAFF
-,TRBV7-3,TRBJ2-3,-,TGTGCCAGCAGCTCAGACCGCTCCGGAGATACGCAGTATTTT,CASSSDRSGDTQYF
TRBD2,TRBV20-1,TRBJ2-2,-,TGCAGGGCTAGGGGCGGACTAGATAACAGAACCCCCAACACCGGGGAGCTGTTTTTT,CRARGGLDNRTPNTGELFF
-,TRBV7-9,TRBJ1-2,many,TGTGCCAGCAGACTCGACCGGGGGCCGGGCTACACCTTC,CASRLDRGPGYTF
-,TRBV18,TRBJ2-5,many,TGTGCCAGCAGCCGGGACCAAGAGACCCAGTACTTC,CASSRDQETQYF
-,TRBV4-3,TRBJ1-2,many,TGCGCCAGCAGCCAAGTTGACACGAACTATGGCTACACCTTC,CASSQVDTNYGYTF
-,TRBV18,TRBJ1-2,many,TGTGCCAGCTCACCTGGCAGGTCGGACGGCTACACCTTC,CASSPGRSDGYTF
-,TRBV11-2,TRBJ1-4,few,TGTGCCAGCAGCTTCACGAGCGGGACACGAGTTAATGAAAAACTGTTTTTT,CASSFTSGTRVNEKLFF
-,TRBV28,TRBJ2-7,-,TGTGCCAGCAGTTTGCCAGCCCCAACCTACGAGCAGTACTTC,CASSLPAPTYEQYF
TRBD1,TRBV7-9,TRBJ2-1,many,TGTGCCAGCAGCTCAGTGGGACAGGGTGGACACAATGAGCAGTTCTTC,CASSSVGQGGHNEQFF
-,TRBV11-2,TRBJ1-2,few,TGTGCCAGCAGCTTAGCCGGGGGTGGTATTAGCTATGGCTACACCTTC,CASSLAGGGISYGYTF
TRBD2,TRBV7-2,TRBJ2-5,many,TGTGCCAGCAGCTTAGTGGCGACTAGCGGGGGGGCGAAGACCCAGTACTTC,CASSLVATSGGAKTQYF
-,TRBV27,TRBJ1-1,few,TGTGCCAGCAGTTTTTGGGAGAACACTGAAGCTTTCTTT,CASSFWENTEAFF
-,TRBV5-8,TRBJ2-2,few,TGTGCCAGCAGCGCCTACAAGAAGATTTTGAACACCGGGGAGCTGTTTTTT,CASSAYKKILNTGELFF
TRBD2,TRBV20-1,TRBJ2-3,-,TGCAGTGCTAGTGGAGCTAGCGGGATAGATACGCAGTATTTT,CSASGASGIDTQYF
TRBD2,TRBV24-1,TRBJ2-7,-,TGTGCCACCAGTGACCGGTTGGCTAGCGGGAGCTACGAGCAGTACTTC,CATSDRLASGSYEQYF
-,TRBV5-1,TRBJ2-7,-,TGCGCCAGCAGCTTGTACAGGGCTTTGTCCTACGAGCAGTACTTC,CASSLYRALSYEQYF
-,TRBV5-1,TRBJ1-6,many,TGCGCCAGCAGCTTGGTGGGGGGCCAGGATTCACCCCTCCACTTT,CASSLVGGQDSPLHF
TRBD1,TRBV7-9,TRBJ1-4,many,TGTGCCAGCAGCTTAGGGGCGGGACAGGACGAAAAACTGTTTTTT,CASSLGAGQDEKLFF
TRBD2,TRBV28,TRBJ2-2,many,TGTGCCAGCAGCTCTACACATAGCGGGAGGAGGGCCGGGGAGCTGTTTTTT,CASSSTHSGRRAGELFF